One and the same sample provided the 21 T cell receptor beta chains below, sequenced in a study of monozygotic twins with inflammatory bowel disease. Reanalyzing the 5' RACE reads, TCRdb keeps one entry per CDR3 protein, without DNA. The specimen's table records about 300,000 distinct CDR3 sequences. Sequenced: blood. Every receptor here comes from a human donor with ulcerative colitis or Crohn's disease, or a healthy co-twin of an affected twin (not recorded which).

The chain is built from TRBV7-9 and TRBJ2-7; the TRBD1 assignment by TCRdb is unverifiable without DNA. CDR1 is SEHNR and CDR2 is FQNEAQ in the germline V gene (reference sequence). This CDR3 region has 12 residues. CDR3 sequence reads: CASSSTGFEQYF. The full variable domain, its missing parts supplied by reference TRBV7-9 and TRBJ2-7, is DTGVSQNPRHKITKRGQNVTFRCDPISEHNRLYWYRQTLGQGPEFLTYFQNEAQLEKSRLLSDRFSAERPKGSFSTLEIQRTEQGDSAMYLCASSSTGFEQYFGPGTRLTVT.

The chain has TRBV29-1 and TRBJ2-1. The length of the CDR3 is 12 residues. Germline V gene lookup returns CDR1 SQVTM and CDR2 ANQGSEA. The CDR3 sequence is CSVELGNSEQFF.

The CDR3 region is CASSSQASGRWAYGYTF. The gene calls are TRBV28 and TRBJ1-2; with no DNA, the TCRdb D assignment of TRBD1 cannot be verified. The CDR3 is 17 residues long. Germline V CDR1 and CDR2: MDHEN, SYDVKM.

The J gene is TRBJ2-1, the V gene TRBV19. CDR3 length: 14 residues. The germline CDR1 and CDR2 sequences are LNHDA and SQIVND (reference sequence). The CDR3 loop is CASSIVAIHNEQFF.

The J gene is TRBJ2-7, the V gene TRBV28; TCRdb's D call, TRBD1, is unchecked because there is no DNA. The V gene's germline CDR1 is MDHEN and CDR2 SYDVKM. The CDR3 totals 14 residues. The CDR3 loop is CASKGVGQGPREYF.

V gene TRBV5-1 combines with J gene TRBJ2-1; TCRdb's D call of TRBD2 is untestable without DNA. This CDR3 has 15 residues. Germline CDR1 is SGHRS and CDR2 is YFSETQ. CDR3 protein: CASSWGLAGGNEQFF.

V usage is TRBV19 and J usage is TRBJ2-6. The CDR3 consists of 14 residues. Germline CDR1 and CDR2: LNHDA and SQIVND (reference sequence). This CDR3 is CASRISSGANVLTF.

This chain connects TRBV19 to TRBJ2-1; TCRdb selects TRBD2, and the lack of DNA leaves this call unchecked. The length of the CDR3 is 14 residues. CDR1 is LNHDA, CDR2 SQIVND, per germline (reference sequence). This CDR3 reads CASSIQRGYNEQFF.

V is TRBV29-1 and J is TRBJ2-7. The CDR3 runs to 12 residues. CDR1 and CDR2 (germline): SQVTM, ANQGSEA. The CDR3 spells CSVCESSYEQYF.

J is TRBJ2-1 and V is TRBV5-1; TCRdb reports TRBD1, a call that lacks DNA to check it against. Germline CDR1 reads SGHRS; CDR2 reads YFSETQ. The CDR3 totals 16 residues. CDR3 sequence: CASSLNVLAGGNEQFF.

The CDR3 here is CASGPGRTDTQYF. This chain connects TRBV5-1 to TRBJ2-3; TCRdb's D call, TRBD1, is unchecked because there is no DNA. Germline values: CDR1 SGHRS, CDR2 YFSETQ. The CDR3 has 13 residues. Full variable domain (outside the CDR3, taken from reference TRBV5-1 and TRBJ2-3): KAGVTQTPRYLIKTRGQQVTLSCSPISGHRSVSWYQQTPGQGLQFLFEYFSETQRNKGNFPGRFSGRQFSNSRSEMNVSTLELGDSALYLCASGPGRTDTQYFGPGTRLTVL.

V and J are TRBV3-1 and TRBJ2-7; TCRdb indicates TRBD1, and absent DNA this call remains unverified. CDR1 and CDR2 (germline): LGHDT, YNNKEL (reference sequence). CDR3 size: 14 residues. The CDR3 spells CASSYRGERNEQYF.

This rearrangement joins TRBV27 to TRBJ1-2. The CDR3 has 13 amino acids. In germline, CDR1 is MNHEY, CDR2 SMNVEV (reference sequence). The CDR3 reads CASSLSMLGGYTF.

The chain links TRBV28 to TRBJ2-7. Per the germline V gene, CDR1 is MDHEN and CDR2 is SYDVKM. The CDR3 length is 13 residues. The CDR3 reads CASSLGIQRSQYF.

The rearrangement links TRBV29-1 to TRBJ2-7; there is no DNA to check the TCRdb D call of TRBD1. The CDR3 runs to 12 residues. Germline V lookup: CDR1 SQVTM, CDR2 ANQGSEA. The CDR3 sequence: CSVEGTDYEQYF.

The genes are TRBV25-1 and TRBJ2-2; TCRdb gives TRBD2 as the D gene, but with no DNA this cannot be confirmed. Germline V gene lookup returns CDR1 MGHDK and CDR2 SYGVNS. The CDR3 has 15 amino acids. CDR3 sequence reads: CASSRGGPNTGELFF.

This sequence joins TRBV7-2 and TRBJ1-4. CDR3 size: 15 residues. CDR1 is SGHTA, CDR2 FQGNSA, per germline. CDR3 sequence: CASSMESLTNEKLFF.

The chain links TRBV29-1 to TRBJ2-1. The length of the CDR3 is 11 residues. Germline V gene sequence: CDR1 SQVTM, CDR2 ANQGSEA. CDR3 region: CSVSSYNEQFF.

The rearrangement joins TRBV5-1 to TRBJ1-5; the D gene TCRdb calls, TRBD1, cannot be checked with no DNA. Germline CDR1 and CDR2: SGHRS and YFSETQ. The CDR3 runs 14 residues. This CDR3 reads CASSLEGHNQPQHF.

J is TRBJ2-3 and V is TRBV20-1; TCRdb lists TRBD1, though no DNA is available to test this call. Germline CDR1 and CDR2: DFQATT and SNEGSKA (reference sequence). The CDR3 runs to 15 residues. CDR3 sequence: CSARDPGQGTDTQYF.

The chain employs TRBV25-1 and TRBJ2-7. Germline CDR1 is MGHDK and CDR2 is SYGVNS. CDR3 length: 11 residues. The CDR3 protein is CASRSLSEQYF.